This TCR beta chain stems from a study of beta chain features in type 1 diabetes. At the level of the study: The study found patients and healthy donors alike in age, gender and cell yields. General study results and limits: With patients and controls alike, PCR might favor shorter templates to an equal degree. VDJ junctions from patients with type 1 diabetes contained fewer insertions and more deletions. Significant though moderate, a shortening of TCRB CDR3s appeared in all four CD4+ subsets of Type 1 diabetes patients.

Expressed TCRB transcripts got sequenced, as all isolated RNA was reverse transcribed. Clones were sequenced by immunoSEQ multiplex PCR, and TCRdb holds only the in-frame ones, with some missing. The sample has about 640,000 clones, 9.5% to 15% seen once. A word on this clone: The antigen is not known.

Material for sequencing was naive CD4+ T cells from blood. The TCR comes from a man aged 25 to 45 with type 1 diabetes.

This chain's CDR3 is CAWTDGVYREKAYNSPLHF. In DNA form, the CDR3 reads TGTGCCTGGACGGACGGGGTATACAGGGAGAAAGCTTATAATTCACCCCTCCACTTT. The V gene is TRBV30, the J gene TRBJ1-6; a weak D match, TRBD1 (6 bases). Germline assignment: CDR1 GTSNPN and CDR2 SVGIG (reference sequence). V dropped 4 bases and J dropped 4 bases, with 26 bases sitting between them. The CDR3 contains 19 residues.